Listed here are 20 T cell receptor beta chains from one sample, sequenced in a study of blood T cell repertoires in COVID-19 (dated by TCRdb to about 2020). The library was obtained by the immunoSEQ multiplex PCR assay. TCRdb mirrors the immuneACCESS table, restricted to in-frame sequences. Some clones are absent from its copies; in checked studies, under half trace to an unresolved V gene, and the reason for the others is unknown. The sample table holds some 250,000 clones, of which around 81% were seen once. The ten top clones hold 2.5% to 3.5% of the sample. Sequencing was carried out using peripheral blood. These receptors came from a woman aged 60-75 years with active or convalescent COVID-19.

This clone came up a few times. V gene TRBV7-2 combines with J gene TRBJ2-1; 8 bases match TRBD2. This CDR3 region has 16 residues. Germline CDR1 SGHTA, CDR2 FQGNSA. V shed 5 bases, J shed 2 bases, and the junction held 8 bases outside the gene matches. CDR3 loop: CASSLLAGGTYNEQFF. DNA of the CDR3: TGTGCCAGCAGCCTGTTGGCGGGGGGCACCTACAATGAGCAGTTCTTC.

J is TRBJ2-7 and V is TRBV5-1, with a weak D call TRBD2 (5 bases). Looked up from germline, CDR1 is SGHRS and CDR2 is YFSETQ. Trimming stripped 0 bases from V and 0 bases from J, with 13 bases between. The CDR3 contains 16 residues. For the CDR3, the DNA is TGCGCCAGCAGCTTGGACGGTGGAGGTTTCTCCTACGAGCAGTACTTC. It codes for CASSLDGGGFSYEQYF.

The J gene is TRBJ1-1, the V gene TRBV29-1, with D unresolved. The V gene's germline CDR1 is SQVTM and CDR2 ANQGSEA. The CDR3 contains 11 residues. Trimming cost V 6 bases and J 3 bases, with 8 bases left between them. CDR3 loop: CSVVVDTEAFF. The DNA for the CDR3 is TGCAGCGTGGTCGTAGACACTGAAGCTTTCTTT.

V usage is TRBV7-7 and J usage is TRBJ1-3; D perhaps matches TRBD1 (6 bases). This CDR3 spans 13 amino acids. Trimming stripped 5 bases from V and 4 bases from J, with 9 bases between. Per germline, CDR1 SSHAT and CDR2 FNYEAQ (reference sequence). The CDR3 sequence: CASSRTEGNTIYF. The CDR3 DNA is TGTGCCAGCAGCCGGACAGAAGGAAACACCATATATTTT. Variable domain in full (rest from reference TRBV7-7 and TRBJ1-3): GAGVSQSPRYKVTKRGQDVTLRCDPISSHATLYWYQQALGQGPEFLTYFNYEAQPDKSGLPSDRFSAERPEGSISTLTIQRTEQRDSAMYRCASSRTEGNTIYFGEGSWLTVV.

The chain recombines TRBV2 with TRBJ2-7; 11 bases are a match to TRBD2. Per germline, CDR1 SNHLY and CDR2 FYNNEI. The CDR3 extends over 14 amino acids. Trimming at V came to 7 bases and at J to 2 bases, leaving 4 bases not matched to a gene. The CDR3 DNA sequence: TGTGCCAGCAAAGGGACTAGCGGAGCCTACGAGCAGTACTTC. This codes for CASKGTSGAYEQYF.

The count of this clone is one. CDR3 sequence reads: CASRAGTGYPGELFF. The CDR3 nucleotides are TGTGCCAGCAGAGCCGGGACAGGGTACCCCGGGGAGCTGTTTTTT. The chain has TRBV2 and TRBJ2-2, with 9 bases fitting TRBD1. Germline V lookup: CDR1 SNHLY, CDR2 FYNNEI. CDR3 length equals 15 residues. The junction had 8 bases not matched to a gene; V was cut back by 6 bases and J by 6 bases.

This clone was detected only once. CDR3 nucleotides: TGCGCCAGCAGCGGGGGGGGCCAGTTGAATGGCTACACCTTC. It yields the protein CASSGGGQLNGYTF. This chain connects TRBV5-1 to TRBJ1-2; D is possibly TRBD1 (6 bases). Looked up from germline, CDR1 is SGHRS and CDR2 is YFSETQ. The CDR3 loop spans 14 amino acids. Trimming left V 4 bases short and J 6 bases short, with 16 bases between.

A few counts support this clone. The J gene is TRBJ1-4, the V gene TRBV7-6, with D unresolved. Germline V gives CDR1 SGHVS, CDR2 FNYEAQ. V dropped 2 bases and J dropped 4 bases, with 8 bases sitting between them. The CDR3 is made up of 14 amino acids. The DNA of the CDR3 is TGTGCCAGCAGCTTACGGGGAGGTAATGAAAAACTGTTTTTT. It is translated as CASSLRGGNEKLFF.

This clone was recorded a few times. The rearrangement joins TRBV2 to TRBJ2-7; a weak D match, TRBD1 (6 bases). The CDR3 loop spans 10 amino acids. Trimming removed 8 bases at V and 9 bases at J, with 11 bases between. Germline lookup yields CDR1 SNHLY and CDR2 FYNNEI. CDR3 protein: CASDRTRQYF. CDR3 coding DNA: TGTGCCAGCGACAGGACAAGGCAGTACTTC.

V and J are TRBV19 and TRBJ1-5; D is uncertain. CDR3 length: 17 amino acids. Germline-derived CDR1 and CDR2 are LNHDA and SQIVND (reference sequence). Trimming took 5 bases from V and 7 from J, leaving 24 bases between them. CDR3 sequence (DNA): TGTGCCAGTAGTTCACCTTCGGGAGGGCTGACGGGGCAGCCCCAGCATTTT. Protein: CASSSPSGGLTGQPQHF.

The chain employs TRBV19 and TRBJ1-5, with TRBD1 matching 8 bases. After removal of 8 bases from V and 4 bases from J, the junction contained 1 base not matched to a gene. The CDR3 has 12 amino acids. CDR1 and CDR2 (germline): LNHDA, SQIVND (reference sequence). The CDR3 loop is CASRTGNQPQHF. Written as DNA, the CDR3 is TGTGCCAGTCGGACAGGGAATCAGCCCCAGCATTTT.

The V and J genes are TRBV10-3 and TRBJ1-5; TRBD1 aligns across 7 bases. Trimming cost V 0 bases and J 4 bases; bases outside gene matches: 3. CDR3 length: 15 amino acids. Germline V gene data show CDR1 as ENHRY and CDR2 as SYGVKD. The CDR3 spells CAISESGTDNQPQHF. In DNA form, the CDR3 reads TGTGCCATCAGTGAGTCAGGGACAGATAATCAGCCCCAGCATTTT.

The chain recombines TRBV18 with TRBJ2-7; 7 bases fit TRBD1. The CDR3 spans 14 residues. J was trimmed by 1 base and V by 3 bases; bases with no gene match: 3. Germline V CDR1 and CDR2: KGHSH, LQKENI. CDR3 region: CASSPRDRSYEQYF. CDR3 coding DNA: TGTGCCAGCTCACCCCGGGACAGATCCTACGAGCAGTACTTC.

V gene TRBV12-3 or TRBV12-4 combines with J gene TRBJ1-2; TRBD1 agrees at 8 bases. J was trimmed by 10 bases and V by 6 bases; bases with no gene match: 10. The CDR3 is 13 amino acids. The CDR3 spells CASSLTGVRDYTF. CDR3 bases: TGTGCCAGCAGCCTGACAGGGGTTCGTGACTACACCTTC.

The chain is built from TRBV5-1 and TRBJ2-7, with a tentative D call TRBD1 (6 bases). Germline lookup yields CDR1 SGHRS and CDR2 YFSETQ. This CDR3 has 14 residues. The V and J ends lost 0 bases and 2 bases respectively, with 9 bases between them. For the CDR3, the DNA is TGCGCCAGCAGCTTGGGAACAGGGACCTACGAGCAGTACTTC. Residues: CASSLGTGTYEQYF.

This chain joins TRBV4-2 and TRBJ2-3; TRBD2 matches at 9 bases. This CDR3 region has 16 residues. V lost 0 bases and J lost 1; bases outside the gene matches: 2. Germline V gene sequence: CDR1 LGHNA, CDR2 YNFKEQ. Written as DNA, the CDR3 is TGTGCCAGCAGCCAAGAACCTAGCGGGGGCACAGATACGCAGTATTTT. Its protein is CASSQEPSGGTDTQYF.

The rearrangement uses TRBV9 and TRBJ2-5; 7 nucleotides align to TRBD2. Unmatched junction bases numbered 4, after V lost 0 bases and J lost 5 bases. Germline V gene sequence: CDR1 SGDLS, CDR2 YYNGEE. The CDR3 sequence is 14 residues long. The CDR3 spells CASSVDAGGETQYF. The DNA for the CDR3 is TGTGCCAGCAGCGTAGATGCCGGGGGGGAGACCCAGTACTTC.

DNA of the CDR3: TGTGCCAGCAGCGCCGGACTAGCGGGGAACCAAGAGACCCAGTACTTC. This sequence encodes CASSAGLAGNQETQYF. V usage is TRBV7-9 and J usage is TRBJ2-5, with TRBD2 matching 12 bases. V trimming: 5 bases; J trimming: 0 bases; junction bases outside the gene matches: 4. The CDR3 length is 16 residues. Per germline, CDR1 SEHNR and CDR2 FQNEAQ (reference sequence).

This chain joins TRBV5-5 and TRBJ1-5; 8 bases are a match to TRBD1. V lost 3 bases to trimming and J lost 3 bases; unmatched junction nucleotides: 5. Germline loops: CDR1 SGHKS, CDR2 YYEKEE (reference sequence). This CDR3 comprises 15 residues. The CDR3 protein is CASSSQGASNQPQHF. The CDR3 DNA sequence: TGTGCCAGCAGCTCCCAGGGGGCCTCCAATCAGCCCCAGCATTTT.

The chain uses TRBV5-8 and TRBJ2-4, with TRBD2 matching over 8 bases. Germline lookup yields CDR1 SGHTS and CDR2 YDEGEE. The CDR3 runs to 16 residues. J was trimmed by 6 bases and V by 4 bases; bases with no gene match: 12. The CDR3 sequence: CASSLLAGLFANIQYF. CDR3 nucleotide sequence: TGTGCCAGCAGCCTGCTAGCGGGTTTATTCGCAAACATTCAGTACTTC.